The 21 T cell receptor beta chains given below trace back to one sample, sequenced in a study of T cell changes during pregnancy in multiple sclerosis. Repertoires were generated with immunoSEQ multiplex PCR, while TCRdb's copy carries only in-frame clones and drops some. Of around 100,000 clones listed, about 90% were seen once; the top ten hold 0.93%. This specimen consisted of peripheral blood, obtained after pregnancy. Every receptor here comes from a female donor with multiple sclerosis, enrolled in a pregnancy study.

This clone was detected once. The CDR3 DNA reads as TGCGCCAGCAGCTTTAGCTCTGGGGCCAACGTCCTGACTTTC. Protein product: CASSFSSGANVLTF. The V call is TRBV5-1, the J call TRBJ2-6; D is unresolved. Per the germline V gene, CDR1 is SGHRS and CDR2 is YFSETQ. This CDR3 comprises 14 residues. The ends were cut back, 2 bases at V and 0 bases at J, with 3 bases in the middle.

The gene calls are TRBV5-4 and TRBJ2-7; 7 bases are shared with TRBD1. The CDR3 has 15 amino acids. Per the germline V gene, CDR1 is SGHNT and CDR2 is YYREEE (reference sequence). V was clipped by 5 bases and J by 4 bases; unmatched bases: 12. The CDR3 is CASRTGVTGRYEQYF. The CDR3 nucleotides read TGTGCCAGCAGAACCGGGGTGACAGGGCGATACGAGCAGTACTTC.

The chain links TRBV28 to TRBJ2-7; D is unresolved. There are 15 residues in the CDR3. V lost 4 bases and J lost 6, with 19 bases in between. In germline, CDR1 is MDHEN, CDR2 SYDVKM. For the CDR3, the DNA is TGTGCCAGCAGTTCACCCGCCGTGGCGCCGGGCGAGCAGTACTTC. Translating gives CASSSPAVAPGEQYF.

J is TRBJ2-7 and V is TRBV7-2; possible D gene TRBD2, 7 bases. There are 14 residues in the CDR3. Trimming took 5 bases from V and 3 from J, leaving 14 bases between them. CDR1 is SGHTA and CDR2 is FQGNSA in the germline V gene. Written as DNA, the CDR3 is TGTGCCAGCAGCCCGACCGGGGGGCACTACGAGCAGTACTTC. Protein: CASSPTGGHYEQYF.

In regard to this clone: At the DNA level, this CDR3 is encoded by other sequences in the same sample as well. In DNA, the CDR3 is TGTGCCAGCAGTTACTCAGCGAACACTGAAGCTTTCTTT. As protein: CASSYSANTEAFF. This rearrangement joins TRBV6-5 to TRBJ1-1; D not certain. Germline values: CDR1 MNHEY, CDR2 SVGAGI. V lost 0 bases and J lost 1, with 3 bases in between. The CDR3 totals 13 residues.

The chain couples TRBV18 to TRBJ1-2; a possible D gene is TRBD1 (5 bases). In germline, CDR1 is KGHSH, CDR2 LQKENI. The CDR3 runs to 16 residues. V lost 6 bases and J lost 5, with 22 bases in between. The CDR3 protein is CASSTEVGGFGYGYTF. The DNA for the CDR3 is TGTGCCAGCTCTACCGAGGTCGGGGGATTTGGGTATGGCTACACCTTC. The whole variable domain, filled in from reference TRBV18 and TRBJ1-2, reads NAGVMQNPRHLVRRRGQEARLRCSPMKGHSHVYWYRQLPEEGLKFMVYLQKENIIDESGMPKERFSAEFPKEGPSILRIQQVVRGDSAAYFCASSTEVGGFGYGYTFGSGTRLTVV.

The genes are TRBV27 and TRBJ1-4; D is perhaps TRBD1 (6 bases). CDR1 and CDR2 from the germline V gene are MNHEY and SMNVEV (reference sequence). Trimming removed 7 bases from V and 8 bases from J, with 20 bases in between. This CDR3 comprises 15 residues. CDR3: CASTNVGGGLEKLFF. For the CDR3, the DNA is TGTGCCAGCACAAATGTTGGGGGGGGCTTGGAAAAACTGTTTTTT.

This chain connects TRBV7-9 to TRBJ2-7; 10 bases agree with TRBD1. Germline loops: CDR1 SEHNR, CDR2 FQNEAQ (reference sequence). CDR3 length: 18 amino acids. Trimming removed 5 bases from V and 5 bases from J; junction bases left unmatched: 18. DNA for the CDR3: TGTGCCAGCAGCCGCACCGGGACAGGGGCCTCACGGGCCCACGAGCAGTACTTC. Translating gives CASSRTGTGASRAHEQYF.

The chain joins TRBV5-1 to TRBJ2-7; TRBD2 agrees at 16 bases. Germline V gives CDR1 SGHRS, CDR2 YFSETQ. The CDR3 consists of 15 residues. Losses at the gene ends were 0 bases for V and 7 bases for J; bases not matched to a gene: 1. The CDR3, as DNA: TGCGCCAGCAGCTTGGAGGGACTAGCGGGAGGGGAGCAGTACTTC. The encoded protein is CASSLEGLAGGEQYF.

This clone was counted once. The rearrangement links TRBV19 to TRBJ2-3, with D tentatively TRBD2 (5 bases). The germline V gene encodes CDR1 LNHDA and CDR2 SQIVND (reference sequence). Trimming pared 0 bases from V and 1 base from J, leaving 5 bases between. CDR3 size: 14 residues. The DNA for the CDR3 is TGTGCCAGTAGTATAGACGGGGGCACAGATACGCAGTATTTT. Its protein product is CASSIDGGTDTQYF.

This rearrangement joins TRBV6-5 to TRBJ2-5; tentatively, D is TRBD2 (5 bases). V was cut by 0 bases and J by 4 bases, with 9 bases left in between. This CDR3 has 14 residues. Germline values: CDR1 MNHEY, CDR2 SVGAGI. The CDR3 coding sequence is TGTGCCAGCAGTTACTCGCGGGTGGGAGAGACCCAGTACTTC. It specifies CASSYSRVGETQYF.

This clone was recorded only once. The chain is built from TRBV7-3 and TRBJ1-1, with 11 bases identical to TRBD1. The germline gives CDR1 SGHTA, CDR2 FQGTGA. This CDR3 has 16 residues. V was pared by 3 bases and J by 5 bases, with 8 bases of the junction left unmatched. CDR3 coding DNA: TGTGCCAGCAGCTTTAAGGACAGGGGGCTTGGGACTGAAGCTTTCTTT. This codes for CASSFKDRGLGTEAFF.

This chain uses TRBV11-3 with TRBJ2-1; TRBD2 matches 14 bases. The trim removed 5 bases at V and 7 bases at J, leaving 7 bases unmatched. The CDR3 has 16 residues. Germline assignment: CDR1 SGHNT and CDR2 YENEEA. The CDR3 DNA follows: TGTGCCAGCAGCCCGGGACTAGCGGGAGTGGGTAATGAGCAGTTCTTC. It encodes CASSPGLAGVGNEQFF.

The rearrangement uses TRBV27 and TRBJ2-1; TRBD2 aligns across 11 bases. Germline assignment: CDR1 MNHEY and CDR2 SMNVEV (reference sequence). Trimming removed 7 bases from V and 10 bases from J; junction bases left unmatched: 9. This CDR3 has 14 amino acids. This chain's CDR3 is CASKSLAGGWEQFF. DNA for the CDR3: TGTGCCAGCAAGTCGCTAGCGGGAGGCTGGGAGCAGTTCTTC.

The J gene is TRBJ1-4, the V gene TRBV7-9; the D is unclear. Per the germline V gene, CDR1 is SEHNR and CDR2 is FQNEAQ (reference sequence). Trimming cost V 1 base and J 6 bases, with 9 bases left between them. CDR3 length: 14 amino acids. This CDR3 reads CASSLVREHEKLFF. As DNA, the CDR3 is TGTGCCAGCAGCTTAGTTAGAGAACATGAAAAACTGTTTTTT.

This sequence joins TRBV6-6 and TRBJ1-3, with 10 bases identical to TRBD1. The ends lost 6 bases at V and 4 bases at J; junction bases unmatched: 9. This CDR3 has 16 residues. Germline CDR1 and CDR2: MNHNY and SVGAGI (reference sequence). CDR3 loop: CASSLTGTGAGNTIYF. The CDR3 DNA reads TGTGCCAGCAGCTTAACCGGGACAGGGGCGGGAAACACCATATATTTT.

The rearrangement uses TRBV28 and TRBJ2-1; D is possibly TRBD2 (6 bases). The CDR3 loop spans 15 amino acids. Germline loops: CDR1 MDHEN, CDR2 SYDVKM. With 4 bases removed from V and 7 bases from J, the gap between germline ends came to 17 bases. CDR3: CASSSTRPGENEQFF. The CDR3 DNA reads TGTGCCAGCAGTTCGACTAGGCCGGGGGAAAATGAGCAGTTCTTC.

The rearrangement uses TRBV10-1 and TRBJ2-2; weak D call: TRBD1 (5 bases). This CDR3 contains 16 residues. With 5 bases removed from V and 3 bases from J, the gap between germline ends came to 16 bases. Per germline, CDR1 WNHNN and CDR2 SYGVQD (reference sequence). CDR3 DNA: TGCGCCAGCAGTCCCGGACACTTCAGGGACACCGGGGAGCTGTTTTTT. Amino acid sequence: CASSPGHFRDTGELFF.

The sample holds one count of this clone. This chain connects TRBV4-3 to TRBJ1-2, with D perhaps matching TRBD1 (6 bases). Germline CDR1 LGHNA, CDR2 YSLEER. The CDR3 spans 15 residues. V was shortened by 0 bases and J by 6 bases, with 14 bases between the two germline ends. DNA of the CDR3: TGCGCCAGCAGCCAAGAACAGGGACCTCGTGATGGCTACACCTTC. It is translated as CASSQEQGPRDGYTF.

J is TRBJ1-2 and V is TRBV5-1, with D possibly matching TRBD1 (6 bases). This CDR3 has 16 amino acids. Trimming removed 4 bases at V and 3 bases at J, with 19 bases between. The V gene's germline CDR1 is SGHRS and CDR2 YFSETQ. The CDR3 here is CASSTKRGATHYGYTF. DNA for the CDR3: TGCGCCAGCAGCACGAAACGGGGGGCCACCCACTATGGCTACACCTTC.

This chain connects TRBV5-1 to TRBJ2-7; tentative D call: TRBD2 (6 bases). Trimming took off 2 bases at V and 3 bases at J, with 18 bases between the two ends. From germline, CDR1 is SGHRS and CDR2 YFSETQ. The CDR3 consists of 16 residues. In nucleotides, the CDR3 is TGCGCCAGCAGCTTTGGGCTCCGGGACTTCGTCTACGAGCAGTACTTC. It is translated as CASSFGLRDFVYEQYF.